This paragraph covers one TCR beta chain sequence. Its antigen is still unknown. In germline, CDR1 is SGHAT, CDR2 FQNNGV. The junction had 9 bases not matched to a gene; V was cut back by 5 bases and J by 4 bases. This CDR3 has 17 amino acids. The data derive from a study of cytomegalovirus exposure and HLA in healthy donors. Study-wide points: Previously analyzed data showed that most TCR beta V segments were productive at a frequency of about 87% or about 30%. HLA allele associations emerged for fewer than 20,000 TCR beta sequences in a later analysis, at 0.05 false discovery rate. A missense variant in DCLRE1C was later tied to TCR beta V- and J-gene trimming.

The PCR had 60 Vbeta and 13 Jbeta primers. Libraries were prepared by immunoSEQ multiplex PCR; TCRdb keeps only in-frame clonotypes and omits some of them. The sample lists about 40,000 clones; 55% to 75% were seen once. The chain carries TRBV11-2 and TRBJ2-7; 15 bases align to TRBD2. The sequencing input was PBMCs. This TCR was sampled from a man in his 60s in good health and CMV-seropositive. The CDR3 spells CASSATFGTSGGYEQYF. CDR3 nucleotide sequence: TGTGCCAGCAGCGCCACTTTCGGGACTAGCGGGGGGTACGAGCAGTACTTC. The whole variable domain, remainder taken from reference TRBV11-2 and TRBJ2-7, is EAGVAQSPRYKIIEKRQSVAFWCNPISGHATLYWYQQILGQGPKLLIQFQNNGVVDDSQLPKDRFSAERLKGVDSTLKIQPAKLEDSAVYLCASSATFGTSGGYEQYFGPGTRLTVT.